This TCR beta chain was captured by sequencing in a study of beta chain features in type 1 diabetes. Study-wide points: In patients and controls equally, PCR might favor templates that are shorter. Among patients with Type 1 diabetes, TCRB CDR3s were moderately but significantly shorter in every one of the four CD4+ subsets.

On average, the one heparinised blood draw given by each donor was around 110 mL. CD45RO/CCR7/CD25/CD127/CD95/CD27 sorting isolated CD4+ naive, central memory, regulatory and stem cell-like memory cells. Germline CDR1 is SGHDT and CDR2 is YYEEEE. The V end was cut by 4 bases, the J end by 1 base, with 15 bases between. This CDR3 is 16 amino acids long. The study reverse transcribed the entire isolated RNA, so it sequenced expressed TCRB transcripts. Repertoires were generated with immunoSEQ multiplex PCR, while TCRdb's copy carries only in-frame clones and drops some. Altogether about 280,000 clones are present, 15% being singletons, with the ten largest covering less than 0.02%. On this clone: Its matching antigen is unknown.

Sequencing input: naive CD4+ T cells from blood. The sequence came from a man between 18 and 29 years old with type 1 diabetes. The chain carries TRBV5-6 and TRBJ2-1; D remains ambiguous. The CDR3 DNA sequence: TGTGCCAGCAGCCCGGTTGTGGTTGCATCCTACAATGAGCAGTTCTTC. Amino acids: CASSPVVVASYNEQFF. Based on the CDR3 plus reference TRBV5-6 and TRBJ2-1, the full variable domain is DAGVTQSPTHLIKTRGQQVTLRCSPKSGHDTVSWYQQALGQGPQFIFQYYEEEERQRGNFPDRFSGHQFPNYSSELNVNALLLGDSALYLCASSPVVVASYNEQFFGPGTRLTVL.